This T cell receptor (beta chain) was sequenced for a study of metastatic and nonmetastatic thyroid tumors. Patients were all untreated before their thyroid surgery. The authors' processing: What underpinned the distant-metastasis classifier for papillary thyroid cancer was the set of CDR3 differences across clinicopathological groups. TCRdb recomputed clones from the PCR reads via MiXCR. For this entry, the V and J calls and clone size follow TCRdb and not the study's own pipeline. Of roughly 6,000 clones in the sample, 34% were seen once. This clone showed up just a few times. The target antigen is unknown. General observations from the study: A significant increase in TCR beta diversity was reportedly seen in malignant thyroid tumors relative to benign nodules, in blood and tumor.

The CDR3 length is 13 residues. CDR1 is SGHAT, CDR2 FQNNGV, per germline. The V end lost 1 base, the J end lost 2 bases, and 6 bases lay between the germline ends. The sample comprised adjacent normal tissue. This clonotype was sampled from a male donor with papillary thyroid cancer or a benign thyroid nodule (not recorded which). Some clones in this sample may be carry-over from other donors' samples. The gene calls are TRBV11-2 and TRBJ2-7; no reliable D call. The CDR3 DNA is TGTGCCAGCAGCTTAGGAGCCACCTACGAGCAGTACTTC. It translates to CASSLGATYEQYF.